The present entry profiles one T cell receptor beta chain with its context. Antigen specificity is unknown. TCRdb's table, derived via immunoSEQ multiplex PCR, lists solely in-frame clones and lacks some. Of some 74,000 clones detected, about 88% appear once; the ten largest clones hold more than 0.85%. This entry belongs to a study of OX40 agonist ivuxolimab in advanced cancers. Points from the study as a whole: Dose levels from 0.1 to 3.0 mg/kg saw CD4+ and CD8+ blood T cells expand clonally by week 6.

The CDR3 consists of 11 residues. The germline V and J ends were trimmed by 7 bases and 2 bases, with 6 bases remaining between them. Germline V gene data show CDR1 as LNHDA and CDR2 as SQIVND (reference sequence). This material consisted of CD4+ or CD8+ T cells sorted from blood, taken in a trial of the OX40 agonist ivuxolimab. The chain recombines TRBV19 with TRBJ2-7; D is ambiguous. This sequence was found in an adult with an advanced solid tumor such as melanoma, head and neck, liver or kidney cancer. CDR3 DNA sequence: TGTGCCAGTACCCGGGCCTACGAGCAGTACTTC. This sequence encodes CASTRAYEQYF.